Sequencing of this T cell receptor beta chain was carried out in a study of molecular identifiers for immune sequencing clone quantification. This clonotype was seen a handful of times. Germline V lookup: CDR1 MDHEN, CDR2 SYDVKM. The CDR3 length is 14 residues. J was trimmed by 2 bases and V by 3 bases; bases with no gene match: 4. Via MiXCR, TCRdb re-called the PCR reads, giving one row per CDR3 protein. The sample has 40,000 to 65,000 distinct CDR3 sequences; about a third are singletons. Sorting was used to obtain naive CD8 T cells (CD8+CD4-CCR7+CD45RA+). The chain joins TRBV28 to TRBJ2-7, with 7 positions matching TRBD1. The sequence was collected from a human donor in good health. Some libraries in this study had Jurkat cell RNA spiked in. The sequenced material came from naive CD8+ T cells from blood, with Jurkat cell RNA spiked in. Subset indicated: FACS-sorted CD8+CD4-CCR7+CD45RA+ naive T cells. The CDR3 DNA is TGTGCCAGCAGTTTCGACAGGGTGACCTACGAGCAGTACTTC. Amino acid sequence: CASSFDRVTYEQYF.